These T cell receptor beta chains were read from a single sample in a study of cytomegalovirus exposure and HLA in healthy donors. The protocol was immunoSEQ multiplex PCR, while the TCRdb copy is restricted to in-frame clones and leaves out a portion. The sample has some 110,000 clones, and its top ten clones hold about 2.2%. The source material was PBMCs. The receptors originated from a man aged 40-55 years in good health and CMV-seronegative. Each CDR3 is given with its conserved first and last residue. The D gene is left open where the match is weak.

d_call: -
v_call: TRBV5-4
j_call: TRBJ2-7
cdr3_nt: TGTGCCAGCAGCTTTGGGGCCAAAGCGCGGTACGAGCAGTACTTC
cdr3_aa: CASSFGAKARYEQYF

d_call: TRBD2
v_call: TRBV7-7
j_call: TRBJ2-1
cdr3_nt: TGTGCTAGCAGCTTGGGGAGGGAGTCCTACAATGAGCAGTTCTTC
cdr3_aa: CASSLGRESYNEQFF

d_call: -
v_call: TRBV4-1
j_call: TRBJ1-5
cdr3_nt: TGCGCCAGCAGCCAAGAGGTCGGGGACTGGGTAGTAGGCAATCAGCCCCAGCATTTT
cdr3_aa: CASSQEVGDWVVGNQPQHF

d_call: -
v_call: TRBV5-4
j_call: TRBJ1-2
cdr3_nt: TGTGCCAGCAGCTCGAACGCGGGTAACTATGGCTACACCTTC
cdr3_aa: CASSSNAGNYGYTF

d_call: TRBD2
v_call: TRBV25-1
j_call: TRBJ2-6
cdr3_nt: TGTGCCAGCAGTGAAGCGGGAGTTGCGGGGGCCAACGTCCTGACTTTC
cdr3_aa: CASSEAGVAGANVLTF

d_call: TRBD1
v_call: TRBV19
j_call: TRBJ2-5
cdr3_nt: TGTGCCAGTAGTATGAGCAGGGGGCAAGAGACCCAGTACTTC
cdr3_aa: CASSMSRGQETQYF

d_call: -
v_call: TRBV4-1
j_call: TRBJ2-3
cdr3_nt: TGCGCCAGCAGCCAAGATTTAGGGAGCTTGGATACGCAGTATTTT
cdr3_aa: CASSQDLGSLDTQYF

d_call: -
v_call: TRBV5-4
j_call: TRBJ1-2
cdr3_nt: TGTGCCAGCAGCTCGCCCACAGGGAACTATGGCTACACCTTC
cdr3_aa: CASSSPTGNYGYTF

d_call: -
v_call: TRBV4-1
j_call: TRBJ1-4
cdr3_nt: TGCGCCAGCAGCCAAGATTCCCTACAGGGATTCGGAAAACTGTTTTTT
cdr3_aa: CASSQDSLQGFGKLFF

d_call: TRBD2
v_call: TRBV28
j_call: TRBJ2-1
cdr3_nt: TGTGCCAGCAACCTACTAGCGGGCACCTACAATGAGCAGTTCTTC
cdr3_aa: CASNLLAGTYNEQFF

d_call: -
v_call: TRBV5-1
j_call: TRBJ1-1
cdr3_nt: TGCGCCAGCAGCTTCGGGGAGACCACTGAAGCTTTCTTT
cdr3_aa: CASSFGETTEAFF

d_call: -
v_call: TRBV7-8
j_call: TRBJ2-5
cdr3_nt: TGTGCCAGCAGCTTAGCGAGGGGGCGGGGGGCCGTCCAAGAGACCCAGTACTTC
cdr3_aa: CASSLARGRGAVQETQYF

d_call: TRBD2
v_call: TRBV20-1
j_call: TRBJ2-7
cdr3_nt: TGCCCCCGGCTAGCGGGACCCCCCTCGTGCTTC
cdr3_aa: CPRLAGPPSCF

d_call: -
v_call: TRBV28
j_call: TRBJ2-7
cdr3_nt: TGTGCCAGCACCCCGAGGGCTTTTTACGAGCAGTACTTC
cdr3_aa: CASTPRAFYEQYF

d_call: -
v_call: TRBV30
j_call: TRBJ2-2
cdr3_nt: TGTGCCTGGCAGCGGTCCGCGAACACCGGGGAGCTGTTTTTT
cdr3_aa: CAWQRSANTGELFF

d_call: -
v_call: TRBV11-2
j_call: TRBJ2-7
cdr3_nt: TGTGCCAGCAGCAACGAGTATCACGAGCAGTACTTC
cdr3_aa: CASSNEYHEQYF

d_call: TRBD2
v_call: TRBV2
j_call: TRBJ2-5
cdr3_nt: TGTGCCAGCAGAGCTAGCGGGAGCGAGACCCAGTACTTC
cdr3_aa: CASRASGSETQYF

d_call: TRBD2
v_call: TRBV5-1
j_call: TRBJ2-1
cdr3_nt: TGCGCCAGCAGCTTGCTAGCGGGAGCTAACAATGAGCAGTTCTTC
cdr3_aa: CASSLLAGANNEQFF

d_call: TRBD1
v_call: TRBV7-8
j_call: TRBJ1-2
cdr3_nt: TGTGCCAGCAGCCTAGGACAGGGAGTTAGGGGCTACACCTTC
cdr3_aa: CASSLGQGVRGYTF

d_call: -
v_call: TRBV5-1
j_call: TRBJ2-6
cdr3_nt: TGCGCCAGCAGATCAGGGGTAGGGGCCAACGTCCTGACTTTC
cdr3_aa: CASRSGVGANVLTF

d_call: -
v_call: TRBV2
j_call: TRBJ1-2
cdr3_nt: TGTGCCAGCAGAGGAGGAAAGGGAGAGACTAACTATGGCTACACCTTC
cdr3_aa: CASRGGKGETNYGYTF

d_call: -
v_call: TRBV6-1
j_call: TRBJ2-7
cdr3_nt: TGTGCCACACTTGCGAAGCGGTTCTACGAGCAGTACTTC
cdr3_aa: CATLAKRFYEQYF

d_call: -
v_call: TRBV5-6
j_call: TRBJ1-1
cdr3_nt: TGTGCCAGCAGCTCGCCTGCCTTACAGGGTCCCGAAGCTTTCTTT
cdr3_aa: CASSSPALQGPEAFF

d_call: -
v_call: TRBV19
j_call: TRBJ2-7
cdr3_nt: TGTGCCAGTAGTATCTTACAGGGTTACGAGCAGTACTTC
cdr3_aa: CASSILQGYEQYF

d_call: -
v_call: TRBV5-8
j_call: TRBJ2-2
cdr3_nt: TGTGCCAGAGGCGGCGGGACCGGGGAGCTGTTTTTT
cdr3_aa: CARGGGTGELFF

d_call: TRBD2
v_call: TRBV7-9
j_call: TRBJ2-1
cdr3_nt: TGTGCCAGCGACCGTAGCGGGAGCGGTAATGAGCAGTTCTTC
cdr3_aa: CASDRSGSGNEQFF

d_call: -
v_call: TRBV7-2
j_call: TRBJ1-2
cdr3_nt: TGTGCCAGCAGCCTAACCGCCGGAGAGATCGTCTATGGCTACACCTTC
cdr3_aa: CASSLTAGEIVYGYTF

d_call: -
v_call: TRBV6-1
j_call: TRBJ1-2
cdr3_nt: TGTGCCAGCAGTGATTGGCAGGTGCGCTCGGGCTACACCTTC
cdr3_aa: CASSDWQVRSGYTF

d_call: TRBD2
v_call: TRBV5-1
j_call: TRBJ2-7
cdr3_nt: TGCGCCAGCAGCAAGGGACTAGCGGGGTTGAGCTCCTACGAGCAGTACTTC
cdr3_aa: CASSKGLAGLSSYEQYF

d_call: -
v_call: TRBV30
j_call: TRBJ2-5
cdr3_nt: TGTGCCTGGAAGCAGGCGCCCAAAGAGACCCAGTACTTC
cdr3_aa: CAWKQAPKETQYF

d_call: TRBD1
v_call: TRBV5-4
j_call: TRBJ1-1
cdr3_nt: TGTGCCAGCAGCCCCATGACAGGGGGCGGGACTGAAGCTTTCTTT
cdr3_aa: CASSPMTGGGTEAFF

d_call: TRBD1
v_call: TRBV11-2
j_call: TRBJ1-2
cdr3_nt: TGTGCCAGCAGCCCGGGACAGAACTATGGCTACACCTTC
cdr3_aa: CASSPGQNYGYTF

d_call: -
v_call: TRBV6-6
j_call: TRBJ2-7
cdr3_nt: TGTGCCAGCATCGAGGGTGATATCTCCTACGAGCAGTACTTC
cdr3_aa: CASIEGDISYEQYF

d_call: -
v_call: TRBV19
j_call: TRBJ2-3
cdr3_nt: TGTGCCAGTAGTATAGCAGGGGCTAGCACAGATACGCAGTATTTT
cdr3_aa: CASSIAGASTDTQYF

d_call: -
v_call: TRBV6-4
j_call: TRBJ1-5
cdr3_nt: TGTGCCAGCAGTATCGAGTTCAATCAGCCCCAGCATTTT
cdr3_aa: CASSIEFNQPQHF

d_call: -
v_call: TRBV18
j_call: TRBJ2-7
cdr3_nt: TGTGCCAGCTCTCAAGAGCCTGGCTACGAGCAGTACTTC
cdr3_aa: CASSQEPGYEQYF

d_call: -
v_call: TRBV5-4
j_call: TRBJ2-7
cdr3_nt: TGTGCCAGCAGCCCGGGCAGGGGCAGGGTGATCGAGCAGTACTTC
cdr3_aa: CASSPGRGRVIEQYF

d_call: -
v_call: TRBV27
j_call: TRBJ1-1
cdr3_nt: TGTGCCAGCAGTTTACGCGGGGGGACTGAAGCTTTCTTT
cdr3_aa: CASSLRGGTEAFF

d_call: -
v_call: TRBV5-5
j_call: TRBJ1-1
cdr3_nt: TGTGCCAGCAGCTTGGCCCGGGGGATAAGGGCTTTCTTT
cdr3_aa: CASSLARGIRAFF

d_call: -
v_call: TRBV19
j_call: TRBJ2-6
cdr3_nt: TGTGCCAGTAGTCCACTAAGCTCTGGGGCCAACGTCCTGACTTTC
cdr3_aa: CASSPLSSGANVLTF

d_call: TRBD1
v_call: TRBV7-8
j_call: TRBJ2-3
cdr3_nt: TGTGCCAGCAGCTCTACGACAGGGGGGTATAGCACAGATACGCAGTATTTT
cdr3_aa: CASSSTTGGYSTDTQYF

d_call: TRBD2
v_call: TRBV5-1
j_call: TRBJ2-1
cdr3_nt: TGCGCCAGCAGCTTGGTGGGCGGGAGGTCCAATGAGCAGTTCTTC
cdr3_aa: CASSLVGGRSNEQFF